The present entry profiles one TCR beta chain with its context. Methods used by the authors: Researchers report that nucleated cell counts were estimated from reference gene primer amplification. The assay was immunoSEQ multiplex PCR, and TCRdb's table has in-frame clones only and misses some. Clonal size and the V and J genes are those of that table, whereas D and trimming came from the DNA. The profile shows 200,000 to 250,000 clones, over 65% of them singletons. Germline trimming cut 5 bases from V and 5 bases from J; bases unmatched to any gene: 8. This CDR3 contains 14 residues. Germline-derived CDR1 and CDR2 are MNHEY and SVGAGI. This specimen comes from a study of blood T cell repertoires in COVID-19. Study-wide context: Collection of acute and convalescent COVID-19 samples took place in the United States, Italy and Spain.

What the recovered Cohort 3 donors had was two negative PCRs, clearance, or symptom resolution. The rearrangement uses TRBV6-5 and TRBJ2-5, with 7 bases aligning to TRBD1. The sequence came from a woman aged 55-75 years who had recovered from COVID-19. Sequenced sample: PBMCs or T cells enriched from blood (not recorded which). The CDR3 sequence: CASSNRGRMETQYF. CDR3 bases: TGTGCCAGCAGTAACAGGGGTAGGATGGAGACCCAGTACTTC.